The source of this TCR beta chain is a study of T-cell reconstitution after alpha-beta-depleted transplantation in children. Trimming cost V 0 bases and J 3 bases; bases outside gene matches: 4. Germline CDR1 SGHRS, CDR2 YFSETQ. The CDR3 loop spans 16 amino acids. A remark on this clonotype: Its antigen is unknown.

Unique molecular identifiers were incorporated into the prepared TCRbeta library. Via MiXCR, TCRdb re-called the PCR reads, giving one row per CDR3 protein. Among a few hundred thousand distinct CDR3 sequences listed, roughly a quarter were seen once. The study, taken as a whole, reports: Fresh T-cell production supplied most of the T-cell counts and diversity seen one year after transplant. Reportedly, only several hundred clones from non-depleted graft cells drove alpha-beta T-cell counts at about two months. Several patients had high TCRbeta diversity at day 60; it came from surviving recipient T cells and thymic progenitors.

This chain joins TRBV5-1 and TRBJ2-7; TRBD2 aligns across 12 bases. The sample here was PBMCs, taken before TCRalphabeta/CD19-depleted stem cell transplant. The receptor comes from a boy under two years old with Wiskott-Aldrich syndrome, due to receive a stem cell transplant. CDR3 residues: CASSLGPGLAGYEQYF. Here the CDR3 DNA reads TGCGCCAGCAGCTTGGGCCCGGGACTAGCGGGCTACGAGCAGTACTTC. Full variable domain (outside the CDR3, taken from reference TRBV5-1 and TRBJ2-7): KAGVTQTPRYLIKTRGQQVTLSCSPISGHRSVSWYQQTPGQGLQFLFEYFSETQRNKGNFPGRFSGRQFSNSRSEMNVSTLELGDSALYLCASSLGPGLAGYEQYFGPGTRLTVT.